Shown below are 11 T cell receptor beta chains from a single sample sequenced in a study of OX40 agonist ivuxolimab in advanced cancers. Only in-frame clones appear in the TCRdb table, and some are missing; sequencing was by immunoSEQ multiplex PCR. The table records approximately 76,000 clones, 94% of them present only once. Sequencing used CD4+ or CD8+ T cells sorted from blood, obtained in a trial of the OX40 agonist ivuxolimab. These TCRs come from an adult with an advanced solid tumor such as melanoma, head and neck, liver or kidney cancer.

J is TRBJ2-2 and V is TRBV28; D might be TRBD1 (6 bases). The CDR3 contains 15 residues. The germline gives CDR1 MDHEN, CDR2 SYDVKM. V lost 4 bases and J lost 2, with 11 bases in between. DNA for the CDR3: TGTGCCAGCAGTTCTCACAGGGACAACACCGGGGAGCTGTTTTTT. As protein: CASSSHRDNTGELFF.

The chain uses TRBV10-2 and TRBJ1-1; TRBD1 is a possible D gene (5 bases). Germline values: CDR1 WSHSY, CDR2 SAAADI. The CDR3 extends over 13 amino acids. V was pared by 6 bases and J by 2 bases, with 10 bases between. For the CDR3, the DNA is TGCGCCAGCAGGGAGCAGGGAAACACTGAAGCTTTCTTT. Its translation: CASREQGNTEAFF.

This clone appeared a few times. The V and J genes are TRBV9 and TRBJ1-1; D is uncertain. This CDR3 spans 13 amino acids. The germline V gene encodes CDR1 SGDLS and CDR2 YYNGEE. Trimming removed 4 bases at V and 7 bases at J, with 14 bases between. DNA of the CDR3: TGTGCCAGCAGCCGATCAGGAATTAGTGAAGCTTTCTTT. This gives the protein CASSRSGISEAFF.

The chain employs TRBV9 and TRBJ2-5, with D possibly being TRBD1 (5 bases). The V gene's germline CDR1 is SGDLS and CDR2 YYNGEE. There are 14 residues in the CDR3. Trimming shortened V by 4 bases and J by 2 bases, and 12 bases separated the two germline ends. The CDR3 coding sequence is TGTGCCAGCAGCCTGTCAGGGATTCAAGAGACCCAGTACTTC. Amino acid sequence: CASSLSGIQETQYF. Filled out from reference TRBV9 and TRBJ2-5, the complete variable domain reads DSGVTQTPKHLITATGQRVTLRCSPRSGDLSVYWYQQSLDQGLQFLIQYYNGEERAKGNILERFSAQQFPDLHSELNLSSLELGDSALYFCASSLSGIQETQYFGPGTRLLVL.

This chain's CDR3 is CASSLVGYGANVLTF. The CDR3 DNA is TGTGCCAGCAGCTTAGTGGGGTACGGGGCCAACGTCCTGACTTTC. The V gene is TRBV11-2, the J gene TRBJ2-6; D unresolved. Looked up from germline, CDR1 is SGHAT and CDR2 is FQNNGV. V lost 1 base and J lost 4, with 8 bases in between. This CDR3 region has 15 residues.

This rearrangement joins TRBV11-2 to TRBJ2-7, with D unresolved. The germline V gene has CDR1 SGHAT and CDR2 FQNNGV. The germline V and J ends were trimmed by 0 bases and 6 bases, with 6 bases remaining between them. The CDR3 contains 12 residues. The CDR3 nucleotides read TGTGCCAGCAGCTTAGATGGAAGCGAGCAGTACTTC. This translates into CASSLDGSEQYF.

The chain is built from TRBV6-4 and TRBJ2-1, with D unclear. Germline V lookup: CDR1 MRHNA, CDR2 SNTAGT. V lost 4 bases and J lost 14, with 9 bases in between. There are 10 residues in the CDR3. CDR3 protein: CASSAPEEFF. The CDR3 DNA sequence: TGTGCCAGCAGTGCCCCCGAGGAGTTCTTC.

The DNA of the CDR3 is TGTGCCAGCAGCGTAAACCCCATTACCGAGTTCGCAGATACGCAGTATTTT. Translation gives CASSVNPITEFADTQYF. The V gene is TRBV9, the J gene TRBJ2-3, with D hard to call. CDR3 length: 17 amino acids. Germline V gives CDR1 SGDLS, CDR2 YYNGEE. V was shortened by 1 base and J by 4 bases, with 19 bases between the two germline ends.

The rearrangement uses TRBV14 and TRBJ2-1; D call uncertain. This CDR3 comprises 13 residues. Germline V gene lookup returns CDR1 SGHDN and CDR2 FVKESK. Trimming shortened V by 2 bases and J by 8 bases, and 10 bases separated the two germline ends. The CDR3 is CASSQWAVDEQFF. In DNA form, the CDR3 reads TGTGCCAGCAGCCAATGGGCCGTCGATGAGCAGTTCTTC.

V usage is TRBV30 and J usage is TRBJ1-1, with no clear D. This CDR3 comprises 13 residues. V lost 0 bases to trimming and J lost 7 bases, with 12 bases between them. Germline V gene data show CDR1 as GTSNPN and CDR2 as SVGIG (reference sequence). CDR3 nucleotide sequence: TGTGCCTGGAGTGTACCCCCTTGGGGTGAAGCTTTCTTT. Its translation is CAWSVPPWGEAFF.

V and J are TRBV28 and TRBJ2-2; tentatively, D is TRBD2 (6 bases). Germline lookup yields CDR1 MDHEN and CDR2 SYDVKM. V was clipped by 1 base and J by 3 bases, with 21 bases between them. This CDR3 is 19 amino acids long. Here the CDR3 DNA reads TGTGCCAGCAGTTTATTGACGCTGGGGGACCGGGGGTACACCGGGGAGCTGTTTTTT. Translated: CASSLLTLGDRGYTGELFF.